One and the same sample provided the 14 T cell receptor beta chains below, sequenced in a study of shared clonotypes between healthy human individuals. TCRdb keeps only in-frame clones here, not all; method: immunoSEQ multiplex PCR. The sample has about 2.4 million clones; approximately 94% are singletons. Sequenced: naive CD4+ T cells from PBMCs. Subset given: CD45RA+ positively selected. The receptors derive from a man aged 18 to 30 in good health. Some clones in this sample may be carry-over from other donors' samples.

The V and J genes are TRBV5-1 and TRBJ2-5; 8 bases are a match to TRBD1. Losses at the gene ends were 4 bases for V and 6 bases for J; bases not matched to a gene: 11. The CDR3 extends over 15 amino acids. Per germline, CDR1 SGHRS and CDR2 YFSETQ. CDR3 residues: CASSPRGQGTQTQYF. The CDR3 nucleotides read TGCGCCAGCAGCCCCCGAGGACAGGGCACGCAGACCCAGTACTTC.

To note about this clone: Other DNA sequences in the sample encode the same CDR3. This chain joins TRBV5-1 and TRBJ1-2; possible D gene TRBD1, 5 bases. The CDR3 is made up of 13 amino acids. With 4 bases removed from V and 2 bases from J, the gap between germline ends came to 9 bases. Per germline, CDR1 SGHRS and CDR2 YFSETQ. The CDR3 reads CASSLGPNYGYTF. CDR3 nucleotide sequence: TGCGCCAGCAGCCTGGGACCGAACTATGGCTACACCTTC.

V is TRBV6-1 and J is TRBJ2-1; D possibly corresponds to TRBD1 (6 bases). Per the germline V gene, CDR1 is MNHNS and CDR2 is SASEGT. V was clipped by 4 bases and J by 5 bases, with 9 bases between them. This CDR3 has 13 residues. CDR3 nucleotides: TGTGCCAGCAGTGGGACAGTTAACAATGAGCAGTTCTTC. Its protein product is CASSGTVNNEQFF.

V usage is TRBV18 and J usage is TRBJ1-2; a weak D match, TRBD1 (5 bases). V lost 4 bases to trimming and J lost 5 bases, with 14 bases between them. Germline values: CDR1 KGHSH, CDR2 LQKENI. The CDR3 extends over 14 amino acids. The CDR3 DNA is TGTGCCAGCTCACGGGGCAGAGAATCATATGGCTACACCTTC. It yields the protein CASSRGRESYGYTF.

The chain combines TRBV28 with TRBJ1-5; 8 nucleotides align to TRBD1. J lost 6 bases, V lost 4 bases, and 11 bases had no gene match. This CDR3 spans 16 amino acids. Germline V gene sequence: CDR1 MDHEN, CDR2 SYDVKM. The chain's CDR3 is CASSSLQGGSGQPQHF. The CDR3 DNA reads TGTGCCAGCAGTTCCCTACAGGGGGGGTCCGGTCAGCCCCAGCATTTT.

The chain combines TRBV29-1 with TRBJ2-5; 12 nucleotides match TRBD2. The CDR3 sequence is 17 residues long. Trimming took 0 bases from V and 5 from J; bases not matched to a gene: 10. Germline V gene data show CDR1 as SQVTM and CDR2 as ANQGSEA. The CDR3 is CSVEDRLAGVRKETQYF. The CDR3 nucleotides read TGCAGCGTTGAAGACCGACTAGCGGGAGTAAGGAAGGAGACCCAGTACTTC.

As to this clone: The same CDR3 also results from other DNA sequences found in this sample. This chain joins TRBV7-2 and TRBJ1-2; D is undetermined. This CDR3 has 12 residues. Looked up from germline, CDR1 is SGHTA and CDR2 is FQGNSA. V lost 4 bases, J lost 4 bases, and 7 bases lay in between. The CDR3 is CASSSVGYGYTF. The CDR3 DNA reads TGTGCCAGCAGCTCAGTAGGCTATGGCTACACCTTC.

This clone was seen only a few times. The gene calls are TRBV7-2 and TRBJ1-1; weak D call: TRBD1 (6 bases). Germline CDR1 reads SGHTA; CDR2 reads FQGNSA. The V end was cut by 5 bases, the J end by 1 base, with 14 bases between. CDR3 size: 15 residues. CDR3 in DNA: TGTGCCAGCAGCCTACAGGGTCCGGGGAACACTGAAGCTTTCTTT. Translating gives CASSLQGPGNTEAFF.

The CDR3 here is CASSQTGQVVETQYF. CDR3 in DNA: TGCGCCAGCAGCCAGACGGGACAGGTGGTAGAGACCCAGTACTTC. The chain employs TRBV4-1 and TRBJ2-5; 8 bases fit TRBD1. Unmatched junction bases numbered 7, after V lost 3 bases and J lost 4 bases. The germline gives CDR1 MGHRA, CDR2 YSYEKL. CDR3 length: 15 residues.

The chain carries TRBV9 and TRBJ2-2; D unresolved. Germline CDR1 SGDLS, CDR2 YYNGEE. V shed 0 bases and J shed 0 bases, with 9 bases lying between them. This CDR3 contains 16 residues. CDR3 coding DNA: TGTGCCAGCAGCGTAGGCCCTAGGGCGAACACCGGGGAGCTGTTTTTT. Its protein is CASSVGPRANTGELFF.

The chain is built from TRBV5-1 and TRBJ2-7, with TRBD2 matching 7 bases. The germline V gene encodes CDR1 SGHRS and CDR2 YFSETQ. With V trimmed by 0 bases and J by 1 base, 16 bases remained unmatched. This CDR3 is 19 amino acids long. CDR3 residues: CASSLVGTGGGLLSYEQYF. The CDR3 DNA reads TGCGCCAGCAGCTTGGTCGGGACGGGGGGTGGATTGTTATCCTACGAGCAGTACTTC.

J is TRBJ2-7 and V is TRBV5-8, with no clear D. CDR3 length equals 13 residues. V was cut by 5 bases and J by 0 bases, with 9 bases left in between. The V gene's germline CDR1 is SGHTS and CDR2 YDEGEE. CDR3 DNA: TGTGCCAGCAGACCCCCGGCCTCCTACGAGCAGTACTTC. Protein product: CASRPPASYEQYF.

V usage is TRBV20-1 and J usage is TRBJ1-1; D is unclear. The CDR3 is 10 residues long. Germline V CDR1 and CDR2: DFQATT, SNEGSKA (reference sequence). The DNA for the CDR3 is TGCAGATCTTCGAACACTGAAGCTTTCTTT. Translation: CRSSNTEAFF.

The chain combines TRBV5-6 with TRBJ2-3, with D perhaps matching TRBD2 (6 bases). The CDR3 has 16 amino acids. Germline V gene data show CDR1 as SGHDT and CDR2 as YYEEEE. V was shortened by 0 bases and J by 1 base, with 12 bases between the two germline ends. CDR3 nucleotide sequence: TGTGCCAGCAGCTTGGGGCTGGGGGGAGGCACAGATACGCAGTATTTT. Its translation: CASSLGLGGGTDTQYF.